This record looks at one TCR beta chain sequence and its context. V lost 0 bases and J lost 4, with 12 bases in between. From germline, CDR1 is MGHRA and CDR2 YSYEKL. This CDR3 has 15 residues. These data are taken from a study of blood T cell repertoires in COVID-19. In the study overall: COVID-19 samples, acute and convalescent, were from the United States, Italy and Spain. PBMCs, B-cell-depleted T cells, or T cells provided the cDNA or gDNA that made up the material.

The authors' processing: It was from reference gene primer amplification that nucleated cell counts were estimated. Profiled with immunoSEQ multiplex PCR; TCRdb holds only in-frame clones, not every one. The V and J calls and clone size were taken over from that table, and D and trimming were inferred from the DNA. The sample contains around 400,000 clones, roughly 90% of which appear only once. The TCR comes from a man in his forties or fifties with acute or convalescent COVID-19. J is TRBJ1-2 and V is TRBV4-1; D gene unclear. The specimen was peripheral blood. The CDR3 loop reads CASSQDFGRLYGYTF. As DNA, the CDR3 is TGCGCCAGCAGCCAAGATTTCGGGAGGCTCTATGGCTACACCTTC.